These 8 T cell receptor beta chains were all obtained from the same sample, sequenced in a study of blood T cell repertoires in COVID-19. Measured with immunoSEQ multiplex PCR; TCRdb has only the in-frame clones, and not every one. The sample has some 170,000 clones, about 80% seen once. The sequenced sample was peripheral blood. All receptors come from a woman between 70 and 85 years old with acute or convalescent COVID-19.

This clone was detected only a few times. V usage is TRBV19 and J usage is TRBJ1-5, with D unresolved. CDR1 is LNHDA, CDR2 SQIVND, per germline (reference sequence). Trimming took off 5 bases at V and 4 bases at J, with 9 bases between the two ends. This CDR3 region has 13 residues. DNA for the CDR3: TGTGCCAGTAGTCGACAACCAAATCAGCCCCAGCATTTT. As protein: CASSRQPNQPQHF.

The genes are TRBV10-1 and TRBJ2-1, with TRBD2 matching 11 bases. The V and J ends lost 5 bases and 5 bases, in that order; junction bases with no gene match: 2. Germline CDR1 is WNHNN and CDR2 is SYGVQD (reference sequence). CDR3 length: 14 residues. The chain's CDR3 is CASSLTSGNNEQFF. Written as DNA, the CDR3 is TGCGCCAGCAGTTTGACTAGCGGGAACAATGAGCAGTTCTTC.

This chain uses TRBV19 with TRBJ2-2; weak D call: TRBD1 (8 bases). The CDR3 consists of 15 residues. With 5 bases removed from V and 4 bases from J, the gap between germline ends came to 14 bases. Germline CDR1 is LNHDA and CDR2 is SQIVND (reference sequence). CDR3 amino acids: CASSATGGGTGELFF. The CDR3 nucleotides read TGTGCCAGTAGTGCCACAGGGGGGGGCACCGGGGAGCTGTTTTTT.

This clone was counted only a few times. The V and J genes are TRBV5-1 and TRBJ2-5, with TRBD1 matching 7 bases. V dropped 1 base and J dropped 5; count of bases not matched to a gene: 8. Looked up from germline, CDR1 is SGHRS and CDR2 is YFSETQ. The CDR3 has 15 amino acids. The CDR3: CASSLNNRGMETQYF. CDR3 nucleotide sequence: TGCGCCAGCAGCTTGAACAACAGGGGTATGGAGACCCAGTACTTC. The full variable domain, its missing parts supplied by reference TRBV5-1 and TRBJ2-5, is KAGVTQTPRYLIKTRGQQVTLSCSPISGHRSVSWYQQTPGQGLQFLFEYFSETQRNKGNFPGRFSGRQFSNSRSEMNVSTLELGDSALYLCASSLNNRGMETQYFGPGTRLLVL.

The chain uses TRBV7-3 and TRBJ2-3, with 7 bases matching TRBD1. The V and J ends lost 5 bases and 4 bases, in that order; junction bases with no gene match: 9. Germline CDR1 is SGHTA and CDR2 is FQGTGA. The CDR3 covers 15 residues. The CDR3 coding sequence is TGTGCCAGCAGCATACAGGGGTCCACGGCAGATACGCAGTATTTT. Translating gives CASSIQGSTADTQYF.

This chain uses TRBV10-3 with TRBJ1-1; TRBD1 aligns across 9 bases. The CDR3 has 15 residues. Germline loops: CDR1 ENHRY, CDR2 SYGVKD. V dropped 6 bases and J dropped 5; count of bases not matched to a gene: 10. CDR3 coding DNA: TGTGCCATCAGGACCGTGGGACAGGGAAAGACTGAAGCTTTCTTT. The encoded protein is CAIRTVGQGKTEAFF.

The chain is built from TRBV7-3 and TRBJ1-1, with D possibly being TRBD1 (5 bases). The germline gives CDR1 SGHTA, CDR2 FQGTGA. V lost 1 base and J lost 1, with 10 bases in between. This CDR3 region has 15 residues. DNA of the CDR3: TGTGCCAGCAGCTTAAACGGGGGGACGAACACTGAAGCTTTCTTT. Protein: CASSLNGGTNTEAFF.

The chain uses TRBV30 and TRBJ2-1; 13 nucleotides agree with TRBD2. The CDR3 consists of 15 residues. V dropped 2 bases and J dropped 15; count of bases not matched to a gene: 13. Germline loops: CDR1 GTSNPN, CDR2 SVGIG (reference sequence). The CDR3 reads CAWSPLQGLAGVLFF. The CDR3 DNA reads TGTGCCTGGAGTCCGCTGCAAGGACTAGCGGGAGTGCTGTTCTTC.